This passage covers 6 T cell receptor beta chains from one sample sequenced in a study of siplizumab effects on memory and regulatory T cells. Clones were read by immunoSEQ multiplex PCR, and TCRdb kept only the in-frame ones, dropping some. The table lists nearly 95,000 clones, over 85% of them singletons. The specimen was non-Treg CD4+ T cells sorted from blood. The source is a human donor in good health.

The CDR3, as DNA: TGTGCCAGCAGTCCGGGGCAGAACACCATATATTTT. This encodes CASSPGQNTIYF. V and J are TRBV9 and TRBJ1-3; a weak D match, TRBD1 (5 bases). Germline CDR1 reads SGDLS; CDR2 reads YYNGEE. V gave up 5 bases and J gave up 7 bases, with 10 bases separating them. The CDR3 covers 12 residues.

The chain joins TRBV5-4 to TRBJ1-1, with D possibly being TRBD1 (5 bases). V gave up 1 base and J gave up 5 bases, with 15 bases separating them. The CDR3 sequence is 15 residues long. The germline V gene encodes CDR1 SGHNT and CDR2 YYREEE (reference sequence). In nucleotides, the CDR3 is TGTGCCAGCAGCTTGTTAGCGGGGCCTGGGACTGAAGCTTTCTTT. Its protein product is CASSLLAGPGTEAFF.

The J gene is TRBJ1-1, the V gene TRBV6-5; 10 nucleotides line up with TRBD1. In germline, CDR1 is MNHEY, CDR2 SVGAGI. J gave up 5 bases and V 5 bases, and 5 bases lay outside the gene matches. CDR3 length: 14 amino acids. CDR3 loop: CASSLGQGRTEAFF. The CDR3 region has the DNA TGTGCCAGCAGTCTGGGACAGGGGAGAACTGAAGCTTTCTTT.

J is TRBJ1-4 and V is TRBV11-2; D remains unclear. Trimming removed 4 bases at V and 3 bases at J, with 12 bases between. The CDR3 spans 15 residues. Germline lookup yields CDR1 SGHAT and CDR2 FQNNGV. CDR3 sequence (DNA): TGTGCCAGCAGCTCTACCGGGGTATCTAATGAAAAACTGTTTTTT. Translating it yields CASSSTGVSNEKLFF.

The rearrangement joins TRBV10-3 to TRBJ2-1; 9 nucleotides agree with TRBD2. The germline gives CDR1 ENHRY, CDR2 SYGVKD. Trimming cost V 11 bases and J 4 bases; bases outside gene matches: 9. CDR3 length equals 14 residues. The CDR3 protein is CAVTPGLAYNEQFF. The CDR3 DNA reads as TGTGCCGTGACCCCGGGACTAGCTTACAATGAGCAGTTCTTC.

This rearrangement joins TRBV7-2 to TRBJ1-1; D gene ambiguous. V was pared by 1 base and J by 0 bases, with 6 bases between. The CDR3 has 14 amino acids. Germline lookup yields CDR1 SGHTA and CDR2 FQGNSA. The CDR3 region has the DNA TGTGCCAGCAGCTTAGTGGGTATGAACACTGAAGCTTTCTTT. Residues: CASSLVGMNTEAFF.